This T cell receptor beta chain was profiled in a study of post-analysis software for immune sequencing data. Study-level results: Five or six TRBV segments, TRBV5-6, TRBV5-1 and TRBV20-1 among them, were found more frequent in patients than controls. Samples prepared in the same batch strongly co-clustered by F measure.

The CDR3 covers 12 residues. Germline CDR1 reads SQVTM; CDR2 reads ANQGSEA. Regarding this clonotype: What it binds is not known. A much larger clone differs by one base, so this may be a read error.

Libraries were made from TCR beta cDNA, and they carried unique molecular identifiers. MiXCR, applied by TCRdb to the PCR reads, yields one record per CDR3 protein. The sample shows hundreds of thousands of distinct CDR3 sequences, around 27% of them seen only once. The sample comprised blood. The sequence was obtained from a girl aged 10 to 17 with multiple sclerosis. This chain links TRBV29-1 with TRBJ2-5; D might be TRBD1 (7 bases). CDR3 bases: TGCAGCGCTCGACAGGGACGGGAGACCCGGTACTTC. It encodes CSARQGRETRYF.